A selection of T cell receptor beta chains follows, all from one sample in a study of blood T cell repertoires in COVID-19. Generated by immunoSEQ multiplex PCR, the TCRdb table keeps only in-frame clones and is missing some. The sample lists some 290,000 clones, 86% occurring once. Sequenced: peripheral blood. These receptors originate from a man between 18 and 35 years old with active or convalescent COVID-19. CDR3s include the opening cysteine and the closing phenylalanine or tryptophan. The order of the fields is V gene, J gene, D gene, clone size, CDR3 length, CDR3 DNA, CDR3 protein. D genes are given only for firm matches. Where a row states a size, it is once, few, many or the class of an expanded clone; other rows omit it.

TRBV3-1/TRBV3-2	TRBJ2-6	-	-	15	TGTGCCAGCAGCCAAATAGGAGAAGGGGCCAACGTCCTGACTTTC	CASSQIGEGANVLTF
TRBV4-1	TRBJ1-1	-	many	17	TGCGCCAGCAGCCAAGAACGAATTAACGGGAGGTACACTGAAGCTTTCTTT	CASSQERINGRYTEAFF
TRBV6-5	TRBJ1-6	TRBD1	-	12	TGTGCCAGCAGCCGACCAGGGACAGCCCTCCACTTT	CASSRPGTALHF
TRBV5-5	TRBJ1-5	TRBD1	once	15	TGTGCCAGCAGCTTGTCAGGGGGAGGAAATCAGCCCCAGCATTTT	CASSLSGGGNQPQHF
TRBV4-1	TRBJ1-2	-	-	13	TGCGCCAGCAGCCAAGCAGTTAACTATGGCTACACCTTC	CASSQAVNYGYTF
TRBV5-4	TRBJ2-5	-	-	12	TGTGCCAGCAGCTTTAGCCAAGAGACCCAGTACTTC	CASSFSQETQYF
TRBV6-2/TRBV6-3	TRBJ2-1	TRBD2	-	16	TGTGCCAGCAGTTACGGGACTAGCGGAACCTACAATGAGCAGTTCTTC	CASSYGTSGTYNEQFF
TRBV6-6	TRBJ1-2	TRBD1	-	15	TGTGCCAGCAGTTTCCGAACAGGGGGGAGTAAAGGCTACACCTTC	CASSFRTGGSKGYTF
TRBV28	TRBJ2-7	-	-	15	TGTGCCAGCAGTTACCCAAGACCCCAGGGCGACGAGCAGTACTTC	CASSYPRPQGDEQYF
TRBV3-1/TRBV3-2	TRBJ2-1	TRBD2	-	15	TGTGCCAGCAGCCTCGACTGGGGACTAGCGGGAGGGCAGTTCTTC	CASSLDWGLAGGQFF
TRBV5-3	TRBJ2-1	TRBD2	-	21	TGTGCCAGAAGCTTGATATTGCCGACTAGCGGGAGCATTTCTTTAAGGAATGAGCAGTTCTTC	CARSLILPTSGSISLRNEQFF
TRBV10-3	TRBJ1-1	-	-	12	TGTGCCATCAGTACTACGGGGACTGAAGCTTTCTTT	CAISTTGTEAFF
TRBV4-3	TRBJ2-3	TRBD2	-	14	TGCGCCAGCAGCCAAGAACTAGCGGGAGATACGCAGTATTTT	CASSQELAGDTQYF
TRBV7-2	TRBJ1-5	-	-	16	TGTGCCAGCACTTGGGGACACCCGTGGGGAAATCAGCCCCAGCATTTT	CASTWGHPWGNQPQHF
TRBV24-1	TRBJ2-1	-	-	17	TGTGCCACCAGCCTTACAGGGAGGAGGGAGGGCCGGAGTGAGCAGTTCTTC	CATSLTGRREGRSEQFF
TRBV19	TRBJ2-7	-	-	14	TGTGCCAGTAGTATGTTTGGGACACTCGACGAGCAGTACTTC	CASSMFGTLDEQYF
TRBV30	TRBJ2-3	-	-	13	TGTGCCTGGAGTGGGACTCGCACAGATACGCAGTATTTT	CAWSGTRTDTQYF
TRBV7-2	TRBJ2-3	TRBD2	-	19	TGTGCCAGTCTCCCCCAGGCGGGACTAGCGGGGCGCAGCACAGATACGCAGTATTTT	CASLPQAGLAGRSTDTQYF
TRBV7-9	TRBJ1-2	TRBD1	-	12	TGTGCCAGCAGCCAGACAGGGGTCGGCTACACCTTC	CASSQTGVGYTF
TRBV3-1/TRBV3-2	TRBJ2-3	-	once	15	TGTGCCAGCAGCCCCCGGCGGATTAGCACAGATACGCAGTATTTT	CASSPRRISTDTQYF
TRBV28	TRBJ2-1	-	many	15	TGTGCCAGCAGTAAAAGGGGGAGCTCCTACAATGAGCAGTTCTTC	CASSKRGSSYNEQFF
TRBV7-9	TRBJ2-7	-	-	12	TGTGCCAGCAGCAACGCAGGGCCCGAGCAGTACTTC	CASSNAGPEQYF
TRBV20-1	TRBJ2-1	-	-	17	TGCAGTGCTAGTGGAGGGGGCGAACCAAACACCTACAATGAGCAGTTCTTC	CSASGGGEPNTYNEQFF
TRBV27	TRBJ1-2	-	-	13	TGTGCCAGCAGTAATTTAGCTAACTATGGCTACACCTTC	CASSNLANYGYTF
TRBV7-2	TRBJ2-1	TRBD2	-	15	TGTGCCAGCAGCTTAGGACTAGCGGGGCGCAATGAGCAGTTCTTC	CASSLGLAGRNEQFF
TRBV7-2	TRBJ2-3	-	-	14	TGTGCCAGCAGCTGGACTTTTAGCACAGATACGCAGTATTTT	CASSWTFSTDTQYF
TRBV3-1/TRBV3-2	TRBJ2-5	-	-	15	TGTGCCAGCAGCCAACCCTATCCGGGCCAAGAGACCCAGTACTTC	CASSQPYPGQETQYF
TRBV6-2/TRBV6-3	TRBJ2-7	-	-	14	TGTGCCAGCAGTTACGAGGGAGTCCACTACGAGCAGTACTTC	CASSYEGVHYEQYF
TRBV29-1	TRBJ2-6	-	many	14	TGCAGCGTTGATACGAGCTCTGGGGCCAACGTCCTGACTTTC	CSVDTSSGANVLTF
TRBV24-1	TRBJ2-5	-	-	15	TGTGCCACCAGTACCCAGTCGACAGCTCAAGAGACCCAGTACTTC	CATSTQSTAQETQYF
TRBV3-1/TRBV3-2	TRBJ2-5	-	-	12	TGTGCCAGCAGCCAAGCTTCAGAGACCCAGTACTTC	CASSQASETQYF
TRBV19	TRBJ2-1	TRBD1	-	15	TGTGCCAGTAGTATGGGACAGGGGTCCTACAATGAGCAGTTCTTC	CASSMGQGSYNEQFF
TRBV11-3	TRBJ1-1	-	-	15	TGTGCCAGCAGCTTAGAGGGCGTGGGGAGCACTGAAGCTTTCTTT	CASSLEGVGSTEAFF
TRBV2	TRBJ2-1	TRBD1	-	16	TGTGCCAGCAGTGGAGACAGGGCGTTCCAAATCGATGAGCAGTTCTTC	CASSGDRAFQIDEQFF
TRBV7-9	TRBJ1-1	-	-	16	TGTGCCAGCGCCCCACGCTTGCGGGGAGGGAACACTGAAGCTTTCTTT	CASAPRLRGGNTEAFF
TRBV7-2	TRBJ1-1	TRBD1	-	15	TGTGCCAGCAGCCAAAGACAGGGTCTAAACACTGAAGCTTTCTTT	CASSQRQGLNTEAFF
TRBV12-5	TRBJ1-1	-	few	11	TGTGCTAGTGGTTTCGGGACTGAAGCTTTCTTT	CASGFGTEAFF
TRBV2	TRBJ2-3	TRBD1	-	15	TGTGCCAGCAGTCTGGACAGGGGGTGGACAGATACGCAGTATTTT	CASSLDRGWTDTQYF
TRBV2	TRBJ1-2	-	-	14	TGTGCCAGCAGTGGGACAGATTTTAACTATGGCTACACCTTC	CASSGTDFNYGYTF
TRBV2	TRBJ2-2	-	-	14	TGTGCCTCGTGGGGGACGGGAGCCGTCGGGGAGCTGTTTTTT	CASWGTGAVGELFF
TRBV6-4	TRBJ1-2	TRBD1	few	14	TGTGCCAGCAGCTCCGGGACAGGGATGTATGGCTACACCTTC	CASSSGTGMYGYTF
TRBV7-3	TRBJ2-5	-	-	13	TGTGCCAGCAGTCCCCACACGCTAGAGACCCAGTACTTC	CASSPHTLETQYF
TRBV12-5	TRBJ2-1	TRBD2	-	17	TGTGCTAGTGGTTTTAGTAGCGGGACAAGCTCCTACAATGAGCAGTTCTTC	CASGFSSGTSSYNEQFF
TRBV7-9	TRBJ1-2	-	few	12	TGTGCCAGCAGCTCGTCTCGGGTTGGCTACACCTTC	CASSSSRVGYTF
TRBV9	TRBJ2-1	TRBD2	-	17	TGTGCCAGCAGCGTAGGGGCTAGCGGGAGTGGCTACAATGAGCAGTTCTTC	CASSVGASGSGYNEQFF
TRBV14	TRBJ2-3	-	-	11	TGTGCCAGCAGCCTCGGACAGAAGCAGTATTTT	CASSLGQKQYF
TRBV28	TRBJ1-5	-	-	13	TGTGCCAGCAGTTCGACAGGACATCAGCCCCAGCATTTT	CASSSTGHQPQHF
TRBV5-6	TRBJ1-6	TRBD1	-	16	TGTGCCAGCAGCTTGCTTTCTCCGGGACAGGGTTCACCCCTCCACTTT	CASSLLSPGQGSPLHF
TRBV2	TRBJ2-2	-	many	16	TGTGCCAGCAGTGAAGCGGAGGGGGCGGGCACCGGGGAGCTGTTTTTT	CASSEAEGAGTGELFF
TRBV5-1	TRBJ2-2	-	-	12	TGCGCCAGCAGTTCTAACACCGGGGAGCTGTTTTTT	CASSSNTGELFF
TRBV5-4	TRBJ2-5	TRBD2	-	14	TGTGCCAGCAGCTTGGTGGGGGGAGGGGAGACCCAGTACTTC	CASSLVGGGETQYF
TRBV5-4	TRBJ1-4	-	-	14	TGTGCCAGCAGCTCCCAGGGTTTTAGTGAAAAACTGTTTTTT	CASSSQGFSEKLFF
TRBV2	TRBJ2-1	-	-	12	TGTGCCAGCAGTTATCAGGGGACTGAGCAGTTCTTC	CASSYQGTEQFF
TRBV9	TRBJ1-4	TRBD1	-	15	TGTGCCAGCAGCGTAGGGGGACAGGGTAATGAAAAACTGTTTTTT	CASSVGGQGNEKLFF
TRBV7-6	TRBJ2-3	TRBD2	-	16	TGTGCCAGCAGCCTCTCGGGGGGGTCTAGCACAGATACGCAGTATTTT	CASSLSGGSSTDTQYF
TRBV25-1	TRBJ2-1	-	-	11	TGTGCCAGCAGGTGGGGCGATGAGCAGTTCTTC	CASRWGDEQFF
TRBV7-8	TRBJ2-7	-	-	13	TGTGCCAGCAGCCGGGGAGGAGTTCAAGAGCAGTACTTC	CASSRGGVQEQYF
TRBV11-3	TRBJ2-7	-	-	14	TGTGCCAGCAGCTTATCGGGTCGGTCCTACGAGCAGTACTTC	CASSLSGRSYEQYF
TRBV7-2	TRBJ2-2	-	once	16	TGTGCCAGCAGCTCCACACGGAGGACGAACACCGGGGAGCTGTTTTTT	CASSSTRRTNTGELFF
TRBV7-2	TRBJ2-5	TRBD2	once	15	TGTGCCAGCAGCCCATTGGGAGGGATACAAGAGACCCAGTACTTC	CASSPLGGIQETQYF